Included here is one T cell receptor beta chain sequence, with context. Germline V lookup: CDR1 LGHDT, CDR2 YNNKEL (reference sequence). The junction had 2 bases not matched to a gene; V was cut back by 3 bases and J by 3 bases. This CDR3 has 14 residues. This entry belongs to a study of blood T cell repertoires in COVID-19. Data came from immunoSEQ multiplex PCR; TCRdb stores just in-frame clones and leaves some out. The sample lists about 150,000 clones; about 85% were seen once. The receptor was derived from a woman aged 40 to 50 who had been exposed to COVID-19. The sequenced sample consisted of PBMCs or T cells enriched from blood (not recorded which). The rearrangement joins TRBV3-1 (or the pseudogene TRBV3-2) to TRBJ2-7; 10 positions match TRBD2. The CDR3 reads CASSQSSGSYEQYF. The CDR3 nucleotides are TGTGCCAGCAGCCAGTCTAGCGGGAGCTACGAGCAGTACTTC.